What follows is one T cell receptor beta chain and its context. CDR1 is SGHVS, CDR2 FQNEAQ, per germline. CDR3 size: 19 residues. The ends were cut back, 5 bases at V and 8 bases at J, with 30 bases in the middle. The method was immunoSEQ multiplex PCR; TCRdb's version includes in-frame clones alone and lacks a portion of them. The sample lists under 15,000 clones; about 81% were seen once. This entry belongs to a study of OX40 agonist ivuxolimab in advanced cancers. This chain connects TRBV7-8 to TRBJ1-4; D possibly corresponds to TRBD1 (6 bases). The receptor's source is an adult with an advanced solid tumor such as melanoma, head and neck, liver or kidney cancer. The material sequenced was CD4+ or CD8+ T cells sorted from blood, taken in a trial of the OX40 agonist ivuxolimab. CDR3 in DNA: TGTGCCAGCAGCCGAACTAACAGGGAATTGCGGGGGCGGATCGAAAAACTGTTTTTT. It is translated as CASSRTNRELRGRIEKLFF.